These T cell receptor beta chains were read from a single sample in a study of blood T cell repertoires in COVID-19. Some clones are missing from TCRdb's copy, which holds only in-frame ones; the method was immunoSEQ multiplex PCR. This table holds some 530,000 clones, around 85% found once. Sequenced input: PBMCs or T cells enriched from blood (not recorded which). The source of these receptors is a woman aged 55-70 years who had recovered from COVID-19. Both conserved end residues are part of each CDR3. Each record gives: D gene, V gene, clone size, J gene, CDR3 protein, CDR3 DNA. The D gene is left open where the match is weak. Expanded clones get a size class; other rows say once, few or many, or leave the size out.

D gene: -; V gene: TRBV5-4; clone size: -; J gene: TRBJ2-6; CDR3 protein: CASSLDSGANVLTF; CDR3 DNA: TGTGCCAGCAGCTTAGACAGTGGGGCCAACGTCCTGACTTTC
D gene: -; V gene: TRBV5-1; clone size: once; J gene: TRBJ1-6; CDR3 protein: CASRDIYNSPLHF; CDR3 DNA: TGCGCCAGCAGGGACATCTATAATTCACCCCTCCACTTT
D gene: -; V gene: TRBV11-2; clone size: -; J gene: TRBJ1-1; CDR3 protein: CASSTGGTEAFF; CDR3 DNA: TGTGCCAGCAGTACGGGGGGCACTGAAGCTTTCTTT
D gene: -; V gene: TRBV5-1; clone size: -; J gene: TRBJ2-7; CDR3 protein: CASSQGTNYEQYF; CDR3 DNA: TGCGCCAGCAGCCAAGGGACAAACTACGAGCAGTACTTC
D gene: TRBD1; V gene: TRBV5-6; clone size: -; J gene: TRBJ1-4; CDR3 protein: CASSGGGFGEKLFF; CDR3 DNA: TGTGCCAGCAGCGGAGGGGGCTTCGGTGAAAAACTGTTTTTT
D gene: -; V gene: TRBV5-1; clone size: -; J gene: TRBJ1-4; CDR3 protein: CASSPGAATNEKLFF; CDR3 DNA: TGCGCCAGCAGCCCAGGGGCAGCAACTAATGAAAAACTGTTTTTT
D gene: TRBD1; V gene: TRBV2; clone size: -; J gene: TRBJ2-6; CDR3 protein: CASSYRGPGANVLTF; CDR3 DNA: TGTGCCAGCAGTTACAGGGGACCTGGGGCCAACGTCCTGACTTTC
D gene: TRBD1; V gene: TRBV18; clone size: -; J gene: TRBJ1-3; CDR3 protein: CASSPGQVDTIYF; CDR3 DNA: TGTGCCAGCTCACCCGGACAGGTTGACACCATATATTTT
D gene: -; V gene: TRBV12-3/TRBV12-4; clone size: -; J gene: TRBJ1-4; CDR3 protein: CASGTRLEKLFF; CDR3 DNA: TGTGCCAGCGGAACCCGACTTGAAAAACTGTTTTTT
D gene: TRBD1; V gene: TRBV11-2; clone size: -; J gene: TRBJ2-7; CDR3 protein: CASSLGQSSYEQYF; CDR3 DNA: TGTGCCAGCAGCCTGGGACAGTCTTCCTACGAGCAGTACTTC
D gene: -; V gene: TRBV25-1; clone size: -; J gene: TRBJ2-2; CDR3 protein: CASSDARANTGELFF; CDR3 DNA: TGTGCCAGCAGTGACGCCAGGGCGAACACCGGGGAGCTGTTTTTT
D gene: -; V gene: TRBV28; clone size: once; J gene: TRBJ1-5; CDR3 protein: CASSLRQGLYQPQHF; CDR3 DNA: TGTGCCAGCAGTTTAAGGCAGGGCCTCTATCAGCCCCAGCATTTT
D gene: TRBD1; V gene: TRBV27; clone size: -; J gene: TRBJ1-2; CDR3 protein: CASSSTGILGYGYTF; CDR3 DNA: TGTGCCAGCAGTTCGACAGGGATTTTGGGCTATGGCTACACCTTC
D gene: -; V gene: TRBV11-2; clone size: -; J gene: TRBJ2-3; CDR3 protein: CASSFTGGWDTQYF; CDR3 DNA: TGTGCCAGCAGCTTTACCGGGGGATGGGATACGCAGTATTTT
D gene: -; V gene: TRBV3-1/TRBV3-2; clone size: -; J gene: TRBJ2-7; CDR3 protein: CASSRPGPYEQYF; CDR3 DNA: TGTGCCAGCAGCCGTCCGGGTCCCTACGAGCAGTACTTC
D gene: TRBD1; V gene: TRBV5-1; clone size: -; J gene: TRBJ1-5; CDR3 protein: CASSLEGAGQPQHF; CDR3 DNA: TGCGCCAGCAGCTTAGAGGGGGCCGGACAGCCCCAGCATTTT
D gene: TRBD2; V gene: TRBV7-2; clone size: -; J gene: TRBJ2-3; CDR3 protein: CASSRLPGEGITDTQYF; CDR3 DNA: TGTGCCAGCAGCCGCCTCCCGGGGGAGGGAATCACAGATACGCAGTATTTT
D gene: TRBD1; V gene: TRBV5-1; clone size: once; J gene: TRBJ2-5; CDR3 protein: CASSSTGDETQYF; CDR3 DNA: TGCGCCAGCAGCTCTACAGGGGACGAGACCCAGTACTTC
D gene: -; V gene: TRBV30; clone size: -; J gene: TRBJ1-4; CDR3 protein: CAWSSGTTNEKLFF; CDR3 DNA: TGTGCCTGGAGTTCGGGTACAACTAATGAAAAACTGTTTTTT
D gene: -; V gene: TRBV9; clone size: -; J gene: TRBJ1-2; CDR3 protein: CASSDERLYGYTF; CDR3 DNA: TGTGCCAGCAGCGATGAGCGACTATATGGCTACACCTTC
D gene: -; V gene: TRBV7-9; clone size: -; J gene: TRBJ1-2; CDR3 protein: CASSLELEAGVIFSYGYTF; CDR3 DNA: TGTGCCAGCAGCTTAGAATTGGAGGCAGGGGTGATATTTTCCTATGGCTACACCTTC
D gene: TRBD1; V gene: TRBV5-4; clone size: -; J gene: TRBJ2-5; CDR3 protein: CASRPGQGVETQYF; CDR3 DNA: TGTGCCAGCAGACCGGGACAGGGGGTGGAGACCCAGTACTTC